The clone carrying this T cell receptor beta chain was seen more than once but under ten times. Antigen: not known. TCR alpha and TCR beta cDNA libraries carrying sample barcodes and UMIs came from 5'RACE with constant-segment primers. A single record per CDR3 protein comes from TCRdb applying MiXCR to the 5' RACE reads. This sample carries 400,000 to 500,000 distinct CDR3 sequences, roughly 20% of them seen once, and the ten largest clones take roughly 8.4%. Germline V gives CDR1 SGHNT, CDR2 YYREEE (reference sequence). CDR3 length equals 16 residues. V was cut by 0 bases and J by 2 bases, with 13 bases left in between. This sample is drawn from a study of T-cell memory formation after mild COVID-19. Study-wide results and caveats: Pre-infection memory contained some responding clones, which suggested that cross-reactive memory had joined. Among clones peaking at day 37 in the second wave, SARS-CoV-2 specificity remained unconfirmed.

This receptor was taken from an adult woman who had mild COVID-19 (a few samples of this study predate the infection). Cell type and time point are not known. The specimen sequenced was PBMCs or a T cell subset sorted from them (not recorded which). The chain uses TRBV5-4 and TRBJ2-3; TRBD2 might be the D (6 bases). CDR3 bases: TGTGCCAGCAGCTTGGGGGGAGGCGCGAACACAGATACGCAGTATTTT. Amino acid sequence: CASSLGGGANTDTQYF.